One and the same sample provided the 26 T cell receptor beta chains below, sequenced in a study of cytomegalovirus exposure and HLA in healthy donors (dated by TCRdb to 2016 to 2017). Library preparation used the immunoSEQ multiplex PCR assay. For the multiplex PCR, a mixture combining 60 forward primers for TCR Vbeta segments and 13 reverse primers for TCR Jbeta segments was used. TCRdb obtained this table from immuneACCESS and retained in-frame rearrangements with V and J assigned. These tables miss some clones; where compared with another copy, unresolved V genes account for less than half of the shortfall, and the remainder is unexplained. The sample has 120,000 to 150,000 clones on record, approximately 82% of them singletons. The ten largest make up around 2% of the sample. The material sequenced was PBMCs. These receptors were obtained from a woman aged 40 to 55 in good health and CMV-seronegative.

The J gene is TRBJ1-1, the V gene TRBV7-3; the D gene is possibly TRBD1 (5 bases). The CDR3 covers 14 residues. Germline lookup yields CDR1 SGHTA and CDR2 FQGTGA. The V and J ends lost 1 base and 0 bases respectively, with 6 bases between them. CDR3 sequence (DNA): TGTGCCAGCAGCTTAAACAGGTTGAACACTGAAGCTTTCTTT. It encodes CASSLNRLNTEAFF.

By proportion, this clone is medium-sized. V and J are TRBV19 and TRBJ2-7; 11 nucleotides agree with TRBD1. Germline CDR1 LNHDA, CDR2 SQIVND (reference sequence). This CDR3 has 15 amino acids. V trimming: 5 bases; J trimming: 0 bases; junction bases outside the gene matches: 3. The CDR3 loop reads CASSPGTGGSYEQYF. CDR3 nucleotides: TGTGCCAGTAGTCCCGGGACAGGGGGCTCCTACGAGCAGTACTTC.

This chain uses TRBV5-1 with TRBJ2-7, with 8 bases lining up with TRBD2. V lost 3 bases to trimming and J lost 5 bases; unmatched junction nucleotides: 13. Germline V gene data show CDR1 as SGHRS and CDR2 as YFSETQ. This CDR3 region has 16 residues. The CDR3 DNA reads TGCGCCAGCAGCTCAACTACTAGCGGCGGAGGGAACGAGCAGTACTTC. Protein sequence: CASSSTTSGGGNEQYF.

This chain connects TRBV4-3 to TRBJ2-3; 10 bases are shared with TRBD2. CDR3 size: 16 residues. CDR1 is LGHNA, CDR2 YSLEER, per germline. The V segment lost 0 bases and the J segment 4 bases; nucleotides outside the gene matches: 4. CDR3: CASSQDSSGSPDTQYF. DNA for the CDR3: TGCGCCAGCAGCCAAGATTCTAGCGGGAGTCCAGATACGCAGTATTTT.

The V gene is TRBV5-4, the J gene TRBJ2-2; 7 bases agree with TRBD2. CDR3 size: 13 residues. Unmatched junction bases numbered 6, after V lost 7 bases and J lost 6 bases. Germline CDR1 is SGHNT and CDR2 is YYREEE (reference sequence). The CDR3 nucleotides are TGTGCCAGCTCCGGGACTATTTCCGGGGAGCTGTTTTTT. It codes for CASSGTISGELFF.

The V call is TRBV7-3, the J call TRBJ2-5; 7 bases are shared with TRBD2. The DNA matches TRBJ2-7 better at its end, which makes the J call doubtful. This CDR3 has 17 amino acids. The germline CDR1 and CDR2 sequences are SGHTA and FQGTGA. The CDR3 spells CASSSSLGLAAYYEQYF. For the CDR3, the DNA is TGTGCCAGCAGCTCCAGCCTGGGGCTAGCGGCATACTACGAGCAGTACTTC.

This clone has a handful of counts. The V gene is TRBV7-2, the J gene TRBJ2-7; TRBD1 matches at 9 bases. The germline V gene encodes CDR1 SGHTA and CDR2 FQGNSA. Trimming cost V 5 bases and J 7 bases; bases outside gene matches: 15. The CDR3 is made up of 16 amino acids. The CDR3 nucleotides are TGTGCCAGCAGCCATGAACGGGACAGGGATAATAGGGAGCAGTACTTC. It encodes CASSHERDRDNREQYF.

J is TRBJ1-1 and V is TRBV28, with D hard to call. The germline V gene encodes CDR1 MDHEN and CDR2 SYDVKM. V was clipped by 3 bases and J by 10 bases, with 15 bases between them. This CDR3 is 13 amino acids long. The CDR3, as DNA: TGTGCCAGCAGTTTTAAATCGGCTCGGGGAGCTTTCTTT. Translated: CASSFKSARGAFF.

The gene calls are TRBV6-1 and TRBJ2-7; D remains ambiguous. The CDR3 length is 10 residues. Trimming removed 11 bases from V and 4 bases from J, with 9 bases in between. The germline CDR1 and CDR2 sequences are MNHNS and SASEGT. Written as DNA, the CDR3 is TGTGCCTCGGGTGGATACGAGCAGTACTTC. Translation gives CASGGYEQYF.

V usage is TRBV12-5 and J usage is TRBJ2-1, with D possibly matching TRBD2 (6 bases). The V end was cut by 0 bases, the J end by 2 bases, with 8 bases between. The CDR3 covers 15 residues. Germline CDR1 reads LGHNT; CDR2 reads FRNRAP. The CDR3 protein is CASGLVRGTYNEQFF. In DNA, the CDR3 is TGTGCTAGTGGTTTGGTCCGGGGGACCTACAATGAGCAGTTCTTC.

Regarding this clone: Other DNA sequences in the sample encode the same CDR3. The V gene is TRBV4-1, the J gene TRBJ2-5; D is unclear. Germline-derived CDR1 and CDR2 are MGHRA and YSYEKL. The CDR3 has 13 amino acids. The V end was cut by 1 base, the J end by 4 bases, with 7 bases between. The CDR3 DNA reads as TGCGCCAGCAGCCAAGGACTGGCAGAGACCCAGTACTTC. Translation gives CASSQGLAETQYF.

This clone was detected only once. The chain joins TRBV27 to TRBJ1-1, with 7 bases lining up with TRBD1. J was trimmed by 2 bases and V by 6 bases; bases with no gene match: 12. The CDR3 length is 16 residues. CDR1 MNHEY and CDR2 SMNVEV come from the germline V gene (reference sequence). The CDR3, as DNA: TGTGCCAGCAGGCCCTCCGACAGGGTCATCAACACTGAAGCTTTCTTT. Its protein is CASRPSDRVINTEAFF.

The rearrangement joins TRBV19 to TRBJ2-3, with 11 positions matching TRBD2. Trimming at V came to 6 bases and at J to 3 bases, leaving 8 bases not matched to a gene. There are 16 residues in the CDR3. The V gene's germline CDR1 is LNHDA and CDR2 SQIVND (reference sequence). The CDR3 nucleotides are TGTGCCAGTAGCAGTGTACGGACTAGCGGGACAGATACGCAGTATTTT. It translates to CASSSVRTSGTDTQYF.

The rearrangement uses TRBV28 and TRBJ1-1; TRBD1 agrees at 10 bases. The V gene's germline CDR1 is MDHEN and CDR2 SYDVKM. V was clipped by 8 bases and J by 6 bases; unmatched bases: 3. The CDR3 has 12 amino acids. The CDR3 region has the DNA TGTGCCAGCTCGGGACAGGGGCCTGAAGCTTTCTTT. Amino acids: CASSGQGPEAFF.

The gene calls are TRBV5-4 and TRBJ2-7; no firm D call. The CDR3 spans 14 residues. CDR1 is SGHNT and CDR2 is YYREEE in the germline V gene (reference sequence). V shed 4 bases and J shed 6 bases, with 17 bases lying between them. CDR3 region: CASSVENGFGEQYF. DNA for the CDR3: TGTGCCAGCAGCGTCGAAAACGGGTTTGGCGAGCAGTACTTC.

The chain uses TRBV7-3 and TRBJ2-2; TRBD1 matches 11 bases. V lost 5 bases to trimming and J lost 3 bases; unmatched junction nucleotides: 5. Germline values: CDR1 SGHTA, CDR2 FQGTGA. The CDR3 extends over 16 amino acids. CDR3 DNA sequence: TGTGCCAGCAGCCCGGGACAGGGGGAATACACCGGGGAGCTGTTTTTT. Protein sequence: CASSPGQGEYTGELFF.

The chain has TRBV9 and TRBJ2-5; 10 bases match TRBD2. V gave up 2 bases and J gave up 4 bases; unmatched junction bases: 17. The CDR3 loop spans 19 amino acids. The germline gives CDR1 SGDLS, CDR2 YYNGEE. As DNA, the CDR3 is TGTGCCAGCAGCGTTTACCCCGGACGGACTAGCGGTCTTCCAGAGACCCAGTACTTC. Its protein is CASSVYPGRTSGLPETQYF.

The rearrangement uses TRBV11-2 and TRBJ2-7; 7 nucleotides align to TRBD1. Trimming removed 5 bases from V and 9 bases from J; junction bases left unmatched: 16. CDR1 is SGHAT and CDR2 is FQNNGV in the germline V gene. The CDR3 contains 15 residues. This chain's CDR3 is CASSLTGVLQGWQYF. Written as DNA, the CDR3 is TGTGCCAGCAGCCTCACAGGGGTGTTGCAGGGGTGGCAGTACTTC. The entire variable domain, with the rest obtained from reference TRBV11-2 and TRBJ2-7, is as follows: EAGVAQSPRYKIIEKRQSVAFWCNPISGHATLYWYQQILGQGPKLLIQFQNNGVVDDSQLPKDRFSAERLKGVDSTLKIQPAKLEDSAVYLCASSLTGVLQGWQYFGPGTRLTVT.

The J gene is TRBJ2-2, the V gene TRBV4-2; TRBD2 aligns across 12 bases. The CDR3 loop spans 16 amino acids. Germline V gene sequence: CDR1 LGHNA, CDR2 YNFKEQ. V trimming: 4 bases; J trimming: 2 bases; junction bases outside the gene matches: 2. The CDR3 is CASSRGLAGNTGELFF. CDR3 in DNA: TGTGCCAGCAGCCGAGGACTAGCGGGAAACACCGGGGAGCTGTTTTTT.

J is TRBJ2-7 and V is TRBV19; weak D call: TRBD2 (5 bases). The germline V gene encodes CDR1 LNHDA and CDR2 SQIVND (reference sequence). The V end was cut by 5 bases, the J end by 3 bases, with 20 bases between. The CDR3 length is 16 residues. CDR3: CASSLAAGIRNYEQYF. The CDR3 bases are TGTGCCAGTAGTCTAGCAGCCGGGATTCGGAACTACGAGCAGTACTTC.

This chain connects TRBV7-3 to TRBJ2-5; no reliable D call. The germline V gene has CDR1 SGHTA and CDR2 FQGTGA. This CDR3 spans 15 amino acids. V was shortened by 1 base and J by 5 bases, with 14 bases between the two germline ends. CDR3 in amino acids: CASSLIGAASETQYF. CDR3 sequence (DNA): TGTGCCAGCAGCTTAATCGGAGCTGCCTCGGAGACCCAGTACTTC.

CDR3: CASSLAVSGSGQETQYF. The CDR3 bases are TGTGCCAGCAGTTTAGCCGTTAGCGGGAGTGGGCAAGAGACCCAGTACTTC. The chain combines TRBV28 with TRBJ2-5; TRBD2 aligns across 9 bases. The CDR3 extends over 17 amino acids. Germline-derived CDR1 and CDR2 are MDHEN and SYDVKM. The V segment lost 2 bases and the J segment 2 bases; nucleotides outside the gene matches: 9.

This clone was observed a single time. The chain recombines TRBV5-1 with TRBJ2-5; D is unclear. V lost 3 bases to trimming and J lost 2 bases, with 2 bases between them. CDR1 is SGHRS, CDR2 YFSETQ, per germline. The CDR3 covers 11 residues. In DNA form, the CDR3 reads TGCGCCAGCAGCTCACAAGAGACCCAGTACTTC. Translation: CASSSQETQYF.

In its sample, this clone was seen once. The rearrangement uses TRBV11-3 and TRBJ2-3; D remains unclear. This CDR3 is 15 amino acids long. Germline CDR1 and CDR2: SGHNT and YENEEA. Deletions cut 0 bases from V and 3 bases from J, with 10 bases between. CDR3 DNA: TGTGCCAGCAGCTTAGATCAGGATGGAACAGATACGCAGTATTTT. It codes for CASSLDQDGTDTQYF.

The V call is TRBV28, the J call TRBJ2-7, with D maybe TRBD2 (6 bases). Germline CDR1 is MDHEN and CDR2 is SYDVKM. Trimming stripped 5 bases from V and 0 bases from J, with 14 bases between. The CDR3 runs 15 residues. In DNA form, the CDR3 reads TGTGCCAGCAGTCCCGGGACTGACAGCTCCTACGAGCAGTACTTC. Translated: CASSPGTDSSYEQYF.

This chain links TRBV5-8 with TRBJ2-4; a weak D match, TRBD2 (6 bases). Germline CDR1 reads SGHTS; CDR2 reads YDEGEE. With 5 bases removed from V and 1 base from J, the gap between germline ends came to 16 bases. The CDR3 sequence is 16 residues long. As DNA, the CDR3 is TGTGCCAGCAGGCGTGAGGAGGGGTCGGCCAAAAACATTCAGTACTTC. Its translation: CASRREEGSAKNIQYF.